This TCR beta chain was sequenced in a study of cytomegalovirus exposure and HLA in healthy donors. Study-wide results and caveats: The productive fraction for most TCR beta V segments was about 87% or about 30% in an earlier analysis.

This CDR3 region has 14 residues. Germline CDR1 is SGHVS and CDR2 is FQNEAQ. Deletions cut 2 bases from V and 5 bases from J, with 12 bases between. The study ran its PCR with 60 Vbeta and 13 Jbeta primers. Original methodology: In a later analysis, of about 80 million unique beta chains, 9 million to 11 million appeared in at least two donors. Sequencing used immunoSEQ multiplex PCR; TCRdb keeps in-frame clones, though not all of them. For V, J and clone size, that table is used; D and trimming come from the DNA. The sample contains about 170,000 clones, over 65% of which appear only once. For this clone: Its antigen remains unknown.

Sequenced material: PBMCs. The chain links TRBV7-8 to TRBJ2-5; TRBD2 is a possible D gene (7 bases). This TCR came from a man in his forties in good health and CMV-seropositive. CDR3 in amino acids: CASSLRPGGETQYF. CDR3 nucleotides: TGTGCCAGCAGCTTAAGGCCGGGGGGCGAGACCCAGTACTTC.